Following are 5 T cell receptor beta chains from one sample sequenced in a study of blood T cell repertoires in COVID-19. Measured with immunoSEQ multiplex PCR; TCRdb has only the in-frame clones, and not every one. The profile shows tens of thousands of clones, about 81% of them singletons. Sequencing was performed on peripheral blood. The receptors shown here come from a human donor in a cohort sampled during active COVID-19.

The chain has TRBV28 and TRBJ2-3; a possible D gene is TRBD2 (5 bases). V gave up 5 bases and J gave up 0 bases, with 21 bases separating them. The germline V gene has CDR1 MDHEN and CDR2 SYDVKM. This CDR3 comprises 18 residues. CDR3 loop: CASSLSADFIHSTDTQYF. CDR3 nucleotide sequence: TGTGCCAGCAGTCTTTCAGCGGACTTCATTCATAGCACAGATACGCAGTATTTT. The whole variable domain, remainder taken from reference TRBV28 and TRBJ2-3, is DVKVTQSSRYLVKRTGEKVFLECVQDMDHENMFWYRQDPGLGLRLIYFSYDVKMKEKGDIPEGYSVSREKKERFSLILESASTNQTSMYLCASSLSADFIHSTDTQYFGPGTRLTVL.

The table lists this clone with a few counts. This chain's CDR3 is CASSLALGGVGRDTQYF. CDR3 coding DNA: TGTGCCAGCAGTTTAGCTCTGGGCGGGGTGGGGAGAGATACGCAGTATTTT. The chain joins TRBV28 to TRBJ2-3; D may be TRBD2 (6 bases). Germline V lookup: CDR1 MDHEN, CDR2 SYDVKM. V was shortened by 2 bases and J by 5 bases, with 20 bases between the two germline ends. The CDR3 covers 17 residues.

V gene TRBV28 combines with J gene TRBJ2-3, with 8 bases identical to TRBD2. V trimming: 7 bases; J trimming: 8 bases; junction bases outside the gene matches: 17. Germline V CDR1 and CDR2: MDHEN, SYDVKM. The CDR3 is 16 residues long. The CDR3: CASTPQEVAGMGTQYF. CDR3 nucleotides: TGTGCCAGCACCCCCCAAGAGGTAGCGGGAATGGGTACGCAGTATTTT.

The chain has TRBV5-1 and TRBJ2-1; 7 bases agree with TRBD2. CDR3 length: 14 amino acids. V lost 4 bases, J lost 12 bases, and 13 bases stayed unmatched. Germline lookup yields CDR1 SGHRS and CDR2 YFSETQ. The CDR3 here is CASSPGTTLSLQFF. CDR3 DNA: TGCGCCAGCAGCCCCGGGACTACCCTTTCTCTGCAGTTCTTC. The variable domain in full, with the rest retrieved from reference TRBV5-1 and TRBJ2-1, is KAGVTQTPRYLIKTRGQQVTLSCSPISGHRSVSWYQQTPGQGLQFLFEYFSETQRNKGNFPGRFSGRQFSNSRSEMNVSTLELGDSALYLCASSPGTTLSLQFFGPGTRLTVL.

The J gene is TRBJ2-7, the V gene TRBV11-3, with TRBD2 identical over 10 bases. This CDR3 region has 13 residues. The ends lost 4 bases at V and 6 bases at J; junction bases unmatched: 3. Per germline, CDR1 SGHNT and CDR2 YENEEA. This CDR3 is CASSSSGSGEQYF. The CDR3 DNA sequence: TGTGCCAGCAGCTCTAGCGGGAGTGGCGAGCAGTACTTC.